This T cell receptor beta chain was sequenced in a study of shared clonotypes between healthy human individuals. Study-wide results and limits: Generation probabilities of non-shared clonotypes were lower (relative to those shared by all four donors).

Terminally differentiated effector memory CD45RA+ cells were excluded by CCR7 positive selection of CD45RO-negative cells. The V gene lost 5 bases and the J gene lost 9 bases, with 11 bases spanning the gap. The V gene's germline CDR1 is SGHVS and CDR2 FQNEAQ. The CDR3 is made up of 12 amino acids. Notes on this clone: Its matching antigen is unknown.

The data were produced by immunoSEQ multiplex PCR, yet TCRdb's version contains in-frame clones alone and is incomplete. The sample lists hundreds of thousands of clones; approximately 95% were seen once. Sequenced sample: naive CD8+ T cells sorted from blood. The V and J genes are TRBV7-8 and TRBJ2-1, with D unclear. This TCR derives from a woman in her 30s in good health. The CDR3 loop is CASSPTPGEQFF. The CDR3 nucleotides read TGTGCCAGCAGCCCGACGCCAGGTGAGCAGTTCTTC.